Below are 17 T cell receptor beta chains sequenced from a single sample in a study of shared clonotypes between healthy human individuals. Selected positively for CCR7 and CD45RO-negative, naive CD8 cells excluded terminally differentiated effector memory CD45RA+ cells. Profiled with immunoSEQ multiplex PCR; TCRdb holds only in-frame clones, not every one. The sample yields hundreds of thousands of clones, 80% to 95% seen once. The material sequenced was naive CD8+ T cells sorted from blood. The receptor source for this set is a man aged 30-40 years in good health.

This chain uses TRBV5-6 with TRBJ2-1; the match to TRBD2 covers 13 bases. V lost 4 bases and J lost 8; bases outside the gene matches: 12. CDR1 is SGHDT and CDR2 is YYEEEE in the germline V gene. This CDR3 has 17 residues. This CDR3 is CASSPRTGTSGTYEQFF. CDR3 bases: TGTGCCAGCAGCCCCCGCACCGGGACTAGCGGGACCTATGAGCAGTTCTTC.

V usage is TRBV27 and J usage is TRBJ2-7; 9 bases are a match to TRBD2. CDR1 is MNHEY and CDR2 is SMNVEV in the germline V gene (reference sequence). Unmatched junction bases numbered 7, after V lost 2 bases and J lost 5 bases. The CDR3 loop spans 15 amino acids. Here the CDR3 DNA reads TGTGCCAGCAGTTTACTCGGCGGGAGGGGAAACGAGCAGTACTTC. It encodes CASSLLGGRGNEQYF.

The gene calls are TRBV7-8 and TRBJ2-1; D gene ambiguous. V lost 1 base and J 1 base, leaving 8 bases between the germline ends. CDR1 is SGHVS, CDR2 FQNEAQ, per germline. CDR3 length: 15 amino acids. The CDR3 DNA sequence: TGTGCCAGCAGCTTAGTGTCGAGATCCTACAATGAGCAGTTCTTC. Encoded protein: CASSLVSRSYNEQFF.

This clone was recorded once. The V and J genes are TRBV29-1 and TRBJ2-1; 8 bases fit TRBD2. CDR3 length: 18 amino acids. V trimming: 7 bases; J trimming: 2 bases; junction bases outside the gene matches: 19. The germline gives CDR1 SQVTM, CDR2 ANQGSEA. CDR3 residues: CSAVGGDMELGTYNEQFF. CDR3 DNA: TGCAGCGCCGTCGGGGGGGACATGGAACTTGGGACCTACAATGAGCAGTTCTTC.

The chain is built from TRBV27 and TRBJ2-3, with D tentatively TRBD2 (5 bases). The CDR3 extends over 15 amino acids. The germline gives CDR1 MNHEY, CDR2 SMNVEV (reference sequence). Trimming stripped 7 bases from V and 2 bases from J, with 16 bases between. The CDR3 loop reads CASTPLRAFTDTQYF. In DNA form, the CDR3 reads TGTGCCAGCACTCCTTTGCGGGCTTTCACAGATACGCAGTATTTT.

Notes on this clone: The junction and the germline gene differ at one end; a read error may be behind it. The chain employs TRBV27 and TRBJ2-7; 10 bases fit TRBD2. The V gene's germline CDR1 is MNHEY and CDR2 SMNVEV (reference sequence). This CDR3 comprises 12 residues. DNA of the CDR3: TGTACCAGCGGGAGGGGAGTTCGCGAGCAGTACTTC. It is translated as CTSGRGVREQYF.

The CDR3 reads CASRQGAVTYEQYF. The CDR3 DNA sequence: TGCGCCAGCAGACAGGGCGCTGTGACCTACGAGCAGTACTTC. The V and J genes are TRBV10-2 and TRBJ2-7, with a weak D call TRBD1 (6 bases). Germline CDR1 and CDR2: WSHSY and SAAADI. The CDR3 is 14 residues long. Trimming stripped 6 bases from V and 2 bases from J, with 14 bases between.

V and J are TRBV7-6 and TRBJ2-7, with a possible D match to TRBD2 (6 bases). Germline-derived CDR1 and CDR2 are SGHVS and FNYEAQ. The CDR3 is 17 residues long. Trimming cost V 5 bases and J 2 bases, with 22 bases left between them. This chain's CDR3 is CASSPGGVIGTTYEQYF. As DNA, the CDR3 is TGTGCCAGCAGCCCCGGCGGGGTGATAGGTACGACCTACGAGCAGTACTTC.

This chain connects TRBV28 to TRBJ2-5; no firm D call. CDR1 and CDR2 (germline): MDHEN, SYDVKM. V dropped 6 bases and J dropped 9 bases, with 14 bases sitting between them. The CDR3 length is 12 residues. The CDR3 coding sequence is TGTGCCAGCAGGGACGGGCTGGTGGCCCAGTACTTC. Translated, it gives CASRDGLVAQYF.

The V gene is TRBV7-9, the J gene TRBJ2-7, with 7 bases lining up with TRBD1. The J segment lost 3 bases and the V segment lost 1 base, leaving 6 bases of the junction unmatched. The CDR3 contains 15 residues. Germline CDR1 reads SEHNR; CDR2 reads FQNEAQ (reference sequence). The CDR3 loop reads CASSLGQGFVYEQYF. In DNA form, the CDR3 reads TGTGCCAGCAGCTTAGGACAGGGTTTTGTCTACGAGCAGTACTTC.

This clone turned up a few times. V is TRBV4-1 and J is TRBJ1-5, with D possibly TRBD1 on 5 matching bases. V lost 4 bases and J 5 bases, leaving 9 bases between the germline ends. The CDR3 has 13 amino acids. Germline assignment: CDR1 MGHRA and CDR2 YSYEKL. The CDR3 protein is CASSPGVYQPQHF. CDR3 DNA sequence: TGCGCCAGCAGCCCGGGGGTTTATCAGCCCCAGCATTTT.

The rearrangement links TRBV6-6 to TRBJ2-7, with D perhaps TRBD2 (6 bases). CDR3 length equals 16 residues. In germline, CDR1 is MNHNY, CDR2 SVGAGI (reference sequence). V lost 0 bases and J lost 5, with 17 bases in between. The CDR3 spells CASSYSSSGPGHEQYF. The DNA for the CDR3 is TGTGCCAGCAGTTACTCGAGCAGCGGGCCAGGACACGAGCAGTACTTC.

This clone occurred many times. V gene TRBV29-1 combines with J gene TRBJ2-7; tentatively, D is TRBD1 (6 bases). Germline V gene lookup returns CDR1 SQVTM and CDR2 ANQGSEA. V was cut by 1 base and J by 6 bases, with 19 bases left in between. The CDR3 is 15 amino acids. CDR3 DNA sequence: TGCAGCGTTGAAGGGGGTCCAGGGGAAGAGGGCGAGCAGTACTTC. It translates to CSVEGGPGEEGEQYF.

This sequence joins TRBV7-8 and TRBJ2-1; 12 bases line up with TRBD2. The CDR3 is 19 residues long. With 6 bases clipped from V and 1 base from J, the junction kept 13 bases outside the gene matches. Germline assignment: CDR1 SGHVS and CDR2 FQNEAQ. As DNA, the CDR3 is TGTGCCAGCAGACAATTCAGAAGGACTAGCGGGAAGTCCTACAATGAGCAGTTCTTC. Translated: CASRQFRRTSGKSYNEQFF.

The J gene is TRBJ2-7, the V gene TRBV30; TRBD2 agrees at 12 bases. Germline V gives CDR1 GTSNPN, CDR2 SVGIG (reference sequence). J lost 4 bases, V lost 1 base, and 2 bases had no gene match. This CDR3 contains 14 residues. The CDR3 DNA is TGTGCCTGGAGTGGTCTAGCGGGAGGGTACGAGCAGTACTTC. Protein sequence: CAWSGLAGGYEQYF. The full variable domain, its missing parts supplied by reference TRBV30 and TRBJ2-7, is SQTIHQWPATLVQPVGSPLSLECTVEGTSNPNLYWYRQAAGRGLQLLFYSVGIGQISSEVPQNLSASRPQDRQFILSSKKLLLSDSGFYLCAWSGLAGGYEQYFGPGTRLTVT.

With regard to this clone: Other nucleotide sequences from this sample produce the same CDR3. This chain connects TRBV19 to TRBJ2-3; D gene ambiguous. V was clipped by 1 base and J by 6 bases, with 5 bases between them. CDR3 size: 12 residues. The germline CDR1 and CDR2 sequences are LNHDA and SQIVND (reference sequence). CDR3 in amino acids: CASSIGTDTQYF. The CDR3 DNA reads TGTGCCAGTAGTATAGGAACGGATACGCAGTATTTT.

The V gene is TRBV2, the J gene TRBJ2-3, with 13 bases lining up with TRBD2. CDR3 length: 18 residues. V dropped 3 bases and J dropped 3; count of bases not matched to a gene: 9. CDR1 is SNHLY and CDR2 is FYNNEI in the germline V gene. CDR3 DNA sequence: TGTGCCAGCAGTGATCACTGGACTAGCGGGAGTACGACAGATACGCAGTATTTT. Translated: CASSDHWTSGSTTDTQYF.